Below, 24 T cell receptor beta chains from the same sample are listed, as sequenced in a study of cytomegalovirus exposure and HLA in healthy donors. Researchers ran the PCR with 60 Vbeta and 13 Jbeta primers. Data came from immunoSEQ multiplex PCR; TCRdb stores just in-frame clones and leaves some out. Counted here are 150,000 or so clones, roughly three quarters occurring once; the ten biggest clones make up 6% to 8.5%. Sequenced material: PBMCs. Every receptor here comes from a man aged 25-45 years in good health and CMV-seropositive.

The gene calls are TRBV7-2 and TRBJ1-2; TRBD1 might be the D (5 bases). Germline loops: CDR1 SGHTA, CDR2 FQGNSA. This CDR3 is built from 15 residues. Trimming left V 5 bases short and J 4 bases short, with 17 bases between. The CDR3 is CASSALMGGGYGYTF. The CDR3 DNA reads TGTGCCAGCAGCGCCTTGATGGGGGGAGGCTATGGCTACACCTTC.

The chain recombines TRBV6-5 with TRBJ1-6, with 11 nucleotides matching TRBD1. Trimming cost V 6 bases and J 14 bases; bases outside gene matches: 9. CDR3 size: 14 residues. CDR1 and CDR2 from the germline V gene are MNHEY and SVGAGI. Written as DNA, the CDR3 is TGTGCCAGCAGCACCGGACAGGGGGCTGTAACCCTCCACTTT. Protein: CASSTGQGAVTLHF.

This chain links TRBV18 with TRBJ1-2, with D hard to call. There are 14 residues in the CDR3. Germline CDR1 and CDR2: KGHSH and LQKENI. Trimming removed 3 bases at V and 2 bases at J, with 10 bases between. The CDR3 DNA reads TGTGCCAGCTCACCTATAACAGAGAACTATGGCTACACCTTC. This gives the protein CASSPITENYGYTF.

This chain links TRBV2 with TRBJ1-5; D possibly corresponds to TRBD1 (6 bases). V shed 5 bases and J shed 0 bases, with 11 bases lying between them. The CDR3 is made up of 15 amino acids. Germline values: CDR1 SNHLY, CDR2 FYNNEI. The CDR3 DNA reads TGTGCCAGCAGTAGACAGGTCTATAGCAATCAGCCCCAGCATTTT. The encoded protein is CASSRQVYSNQPQHF.

The chain is built from TRBV6-5 and TRBJ2-1; 10 bases align to TRBD2. Germline V gene lookup returns CDR1 MNHEY and CDR2 SVGAGI. V lost 10 bases to trimming and J lost 7 bases; unmatched junction nucleotides: 7. The CDR3 consists of 13 residues. CDR3: CATLGAGGNEQFF. The CDR3 DNA reads TGTGCCACCTTAGGAGCGGGGGGGAATGAGCAGTTCTTC.

The rearrangement joins TRBV28 to TRBJ2-2, with 9 bases fitting TRBD2. With 6 bases clipped from V and 4 bases from J, the junction kept 0 bases outside the gene matches. This CDR3 is built from 13 residues. CDR1 and CDR2 (germline): MDHEN, SYDVKM. The chain's CDR3 is CASRTSGTGELFF. The DNA of the CDR3 is TGTGCCAGCAGGACTAGCGGCACCGGGGAGCTGTTTTTT. The entire variable domain, with the rest obtained from reference TRBV28 and TRBJ2-2, is as follows: DVKVTQSSRYLVKRTGEKVFLECVQDMDHENMFWYRQDPGLGLRLIYFSYDVKMKEKGDIPEGYSVSREKKERFSLILESASTNQTSMYLCASRTSGTGELFFGEGSRLTVL.

The genes are TRBV5-4 and TRBJ1-1, with D uncertain. With 0 bases removed from V and 2 bases from J, the gap between germline ends came to 8 bases. CDR3 length: 14 residues. The germline gives CDR1 SGHNT, CDR2 YYREEE (reference sequence). The CDR3, as DNA: TGTGCCAGCAGCTTGGGCCCGAGTAACACTGAAGCTTTCTTT. Translation: CASSLGPSNTEAFF.

The chain couples TRBV2 to TRBJ1-3; tentatively, D is TRBD1 (6 bases). The germline gives CDR1 SNHLY, CDR2 FYNNEI. This CDR3 region has 15 residues. Trimming left V 7 bases short and J 4 bases short, with 17 bases between. The CDR3 DNA follows: TGTGCCAGCATCAAGGAGGGGGGGATCGGAAACACCATATATTTT. Amino acids: CASIKEGGIGNTIYF.

CDR3 bases: TGTGCCAGCAGGCTCAGCCAGGGGTCCGGCAATCAGCCCCAGCATTTT. Its protein is CASRLSQGSGNQPQHF. V is TRBV2 and J is TRBJ1-5; D perhaps matches TRBD1 (6 bases). Per the germline V gene, CDR1 is SNHLY and CDR2 is FYNNEI. The CDR3 covers 16 residues. Trimming removed 6 bases from V and 2 bases from J, with 17 bases in between.

The chain couples TRBV19 to TRBJ1-2; the D gene is possibly TRBD1 (5 bases). Germline-derived CDR1 and CDR2 are LNHDA and SQIVND (reference sequence). V gave up 9 bases and J gave up 2 bases, with 16 bases separating them. This CDR3 is 14 amino acids long. CDR3 nucleotides: TGTGCCAGCACACTCACCGGGGGAAACTATGGCTACACCTTC. Protein product: CASTLTGGNYGYTF. The variable domain in full, with the rest retrieved from reference TRBV19 and TRBJ1-2, is DGGITQSPKYLFRKEGQNVTLSCEQNLNHDAMYWYRQDPGQGLRLIYYSQIVNDFQKGDIAEGYSVSREKKESFPLTVTSAQKNPTAFYLCASTLTGGNYGYTFGSGTRLTVV.

The chain uses TRBV6-5 and TRBJ2-5, with 10 positions matching TRBD1. With the DNA end fitting TRBJ2-7 better, the J assignment may be wrong. Germline V CDR1 and CDR2: MNHEY, SVGAGI. The CDR3 has 13 amino acids. CDR3 loop: CASMGTGVYEQYF. The CDR3 DNA follows: TGTGCCAGCATGGGGACAGGGGTCTACGAGCAGTACTTC.

The chain uses TRBV5-1 and TRBJ1-3, with D hard to call. V was pared by 0 bases and J by 0 bases, with 7 bases between. In germline, CDR1 is SGHRS, CDR2 YFSETQ. The CDR3 length is 15 residues. The CDR3 spells CASSLAGGSGNTIYF. The CDR3 nucleotides are TGCGCCAGCAGCTTGGCCGGAGGCTCTGGAAACACCATATATTTT. Looking up the rest from reference TRBV5-1 and TRBJ1-3 gives the full variable domain: KAGVTQTPRYLIKTRGQQVTLSCSPISGHRSVSWYQQTPGQGLQFLFEYFSETQRNKGNFPGRFSGRQFSNSRSEMNVSTLELGDSALYLCASSLAGGSGNTIYFGEGSWLTVV.

The CDR3 protein is CASSVGQSNDEQFF. For the CDR3, the DNA is TGTGCCAGCAGCGTAGGACAGTCAAACGATGAGCAGTTCTTC. The genes are TRBV9 and TRBJ2-1, with TRBD1 as a possible D gene (5 bases). Trimming removed 0 bases at V and 8 bases at J, with 12 bases between. Per the germline V gene, CDR1 is SGDLS and CDR2 is YYNGEE. The CDR3 loop spans 14 amino acids.

The chain carries TRBV2 and TRBJ2-3; 7 nucleotides align to TRBD1. The germline V gene encodes CDR1 SNHLY and CDR2 FYNNEI. The V gene end was trimmed by 6 bases and the J gene end by 3 bases; junction bases not matched to a gene: 9. This CDR3 is 15 amino acids long. The CDR3 here is CASSRQGVSTDTQYF. The CDR3 coding sequence is TGTGCCAGCAGCCGACAGGGAGTATCGACAGATACGCAGTATTTT.

The chain combines TRBV5-1 with TRBJ1-1, with D tentatively TRBD1 (6 bases). The CDR3 runs 15 residues. Germline V gene sequence: CDR1 SGHRS, CDR2 YFSETQ. Between the trimmed V and J ends, which lost 0 bases and 1 base, there was a span of 10 bases. The CDR3 DNA is TGCGCCAGCAGCTTGGCGGGGACAAAGAACACTGAAGCTTTCTTT. This sequence encodes CASSLAGTKNTEAFF.

The genes are TRBV9 and TRBJ1-1; tentative D call: TRBD1 (5 bases). The CDR3 runs to 14 residues. V lost 0 bases and J 0 bases, leaving 6 bases between the germline ends. Germline V lookup: CDR1 SGDLS, CDR2 YYNGEE. CDR3 in DNA: TGTGCCAGCAGCGTAGGGGGGGTGAACACTGAAGCTTTCTTT. The encoded protein is CASSVGGVNTEAFF.

This clone was found a few times. The chain carries TRBV20-1 and TRBJ1-2, with 7 bases fitting TRBD1. The length of the CDR3 is 11 residues. Unmatched junction bases numbered 5, after V lost 7 bases and J lost 6 bases. The germline V gene encodes CDR1 DFQATT and CDR2 SNEGSKA (reference sequence). This CDR3 reads CSVGGPHGYTF. In DNA form, the CDR3 reads TGCAGTGTAGGGGGCCCTCATGGCTACACCTTC.

This chain links TRBV14 with TRBJ2-2; 10 bases are a match to TRBD1. CDR1 is SGHDN and CDR2 is FVKESK in the germline V gene. This CDR3 region has 19 residues. After removal of 4 bases from V and 6 bases from J, the junction contained 17 bases not matched to a gene. The CDR3 spells CASSLDRDRGISWAGELFF. The DNA for the CDR3 is TGTGCCAGCAGCCTCGACCGGGACAGGGGAATTTCCTGGGCCGGGGAGCTGTTTTTT. The variable domain in full, completed from reference TRBV14 and TRBJ2-2, reads EAGVTQFPSHSVIEKGQTVTLRCDPISGHDNLYWYRRVMGKEIKFLLHFVKESKQDESGMPNNRFLAERTGGTYSTLKVQPAELEDSGVYFCASSLDRDRGISWAGELFFGEGSRLTVL.

V gene TRBV7-9 combines with J gene TRBJ2-5, with a tentative D call TRBD1 (6 bases). Germline loops: CDR1 SEHNR, CDR2 FQNEAQ (reference sequence). This CDR3 region has 14 residues. V lost 4 bases and J 2 bases, leaving 11 bases between the germline ends. Written as DNA, the CDR3 is TGTGCCAGCAGCTCCGGGACATTGCAAGAGACCCAGTACTTC. Protein sequence: CASSSGTLQETQYF.

This rearrangement joins TRBV16 to TRBJ1-2; 9 nucleotides match TRBD1. V trimming: 2 bases; J trimming: 7 bases; junction bases outside the gene matches: 5. CDR1 and CDR2 (germline): KGHSY, FQNENV. The length of the CDR3 is 14 residues. The CDR3 region is CASSQGLQGAGYTF. In DNA form, the CDR3 reads TGTGCCAGCAGCCAAGGCTTACAGGGGGCTGGCTACACCTTC.

The chain recombines TRBV9 with TRBJ2-7; possibly TRBD1 for D (5 bases). This CDR3 region has 14 residues. Germline V lookup: CDR1 SGDLS, CDR2 YYNGEE. Trimming took off 0 bases at V and 0 bases at J, with 7 bases between the two ends. CDR3 sequence: CASSVGRASYEQYF. Here the CDR3 DNA reads TGTGCCAGCAGCGTAGGCAGGGCCTCCTACGAGCAGTACTTC.

The V gene is TRBV5-8, the J gene TRBJ1-5; weak D call: TRBD1 (5 bases). Per germline, CDR1 SGHTS and CDR2 YDEGEE. Trimming cost V 0 bases and J 6 bases, with 13 bases left between them. This CDR3 comprises 15 residues. CDR3 sequence (DNA): TGTGCCAGCAGCTTGGCCGGGGGAGGATCTCAGCCCCAGCATTTT. Its protein is CASSLAGGGSQPQHF.

This clone showed up just a few times. The same CDR3 can be traced to other DNA sequences in this sample. The DNA for the CDR3 is TGTGCCAGCAGCTTAAGGAGCAATGAGCAGTTCTTC. Protein product: CASSLRSNEQFF. The V call is TRBV7-8, the J call TRBJ2-1; D is undetermined. This CDR3 is 12 amino acids long. Germline V CDR1 and CDR2: SGHVS, FQNEAQ. Trimming stripped 2 bases from V and 6 bases from J, with 5 bases between.

This chain links TRBV6-5 with TRBJ2-1; 9 bases align to TRBD1. V shed 5 bases, J shed 4 bases, and the junction held 6 bases outside the gene matches. This CDR3 contains 15 residues. Germline loops: CDR1 MNHEY, CDR2 SVGAGI. CDR3 residues: CASSLGTGTYNEQFF. CDR3 DNA: TGTGCCAGCAGTCTCGGGACAGGGACGTACAATGAGCAGTTCTTC.